This is a list of T cell receptor beta chains from one sample in a study of Ad26.COV2.S vaccination and SARS-CoV-2 variants. Generated by immunoSEQ multiplex PCR, the TCRdb table keeps only in-frame clones and is missing some. The repertoire holds more than 400,000 clones, with around 92% as singletons. The starting material was peripheral blood, obtained in a trial of Ad26.COV2.S vaccine versus placebo. The receptor source for this set is a person aged 18-60 years who received the Ad26.COV2.S COVID-19 vaccine or a placebo. The CDR3 runs from the conserved cysteine through the conserved F or W. The D gene is left open where the match is weak. Not every row has a clone size; where given, it reads once, few, many or a size class.

TRBJ2-5	TRBV9	TRBD1	NA	TGTGCCAGCAGCGTAGACAGGGGGGAGACCCAGTACTTC	CASSVDRGETQYF
TRBJ1-2	TRBV12-3/TRBV12-4	NA	NA	TGTGCCAGCAGTTTAGCGCGTGGCTACACCTTC	CASSLARGYTF
TRBJ2-1	TRBV5-4	NA	NA	TGTGCCAGCAGCTTGTACGGCGTATACAATGAGCAGTTCTTC	CASSLYGVYNEQFF
TRBJ2-7	TRBV7-2	NA	NA	TGTGCCAGCAGCTTAATAAGCAGGGCGTACGAGCAGTACTTC	CASSLISRAYEQYF
TRBJ2-1	TRBV7-8	NA	NA	TGTGCCAGCAGGCCAAGACGGGGTCGCTCCTACAATGAGCAGTTCTTC	CASRPRRGRSYNEQFF
TRBJ2-2	TRBV28	NA	NA	TGTGCCAGCAGTTTGACGGTAACTAACACCGGGGAGCTGTTTTTT	CASSLTVTNTGELFF
TRBJ2-3	TRBV5-1	NA	once	TGCGCCAGCAGCTTCATCGGGGGCTGGAGCACAGATACGCAGTATTTT	CASSFIGGWSTDTQYF
TRBJ2-1	TRBV28	NA	NA	TGTGCCAGCAGTACCCCAAGCGGGTCCTCCTACAATGAGCAGTTCTTC	CASSTPSGSSYNEQFF
TRBJ2-5	TRBV11-2	NA	NA	TGTGCCAGCAGCATATACCGCGGATTTCTGGAGACCCAGTACTTC	CASSIYRGFLETQYF
TRBJ1-2	TRBV7-2	TRBD1	NA	TGTGCCAGCAGCTTTCGGGACAGGGATGGAGGCTACACCTTC	CASSFRDRDGGYTF
TRBJ2-5	TRBV30	TRBD2	NA	TGTGCCTGGACTAGCGGGGGGGCAGAGACCCAGTACTTC	CAWTSGGAETQYF
TRBJ2-7	TRBV7-9	NA	NA	TGTGCCAGCAGGCCACTGGGAGGCTACGAGCAGTACTTC	CASRPLGGYEQYF
TRBJ2-7	TRBV6-5	TRBD1	NA	TGTGCCAGCAGTTATTCGAATACAGGGGCTTACGAGCAGTACTTC	CASSYSNTGAYEQYF
TRBJ2-2	TRBV19	TRBD1	NA	TGTGCCAGTAGTATTAGGACAGGGGGTTTCGAGGAGCTGTTTTTT	CASSIRTGGFEELFF
TRBJ2-3	TRBV5-1	NA	NA	TGCGCCAGCAGTTATTCTGGCGGAAACACAGATACGCAGTATTTT	CASSYSGGNTDTQYF
TRBJ1-5	TRBV10-2	NA	NA	TGCGCCAGCAGTGGGGGCAATCAGCCCCAGCATTTT	CASSGGNQPQHF
TRBJ2-7	TRBV5-4	NA	once	TGTGCCAGCACTAAACAGGGAGAATCCTACGAGCAGTACTTC	CASTKQGESYEQYF
TRBJ2-3	TRBV2	TRBD1	NA	TGTGCCAGCAGAGGGACAGCGGACGTGGATACGCAGTATTTT	CASRGTADVDTQYF
TRBJ2-1	TRBV20-1	NA	once	TGCAGTGCTAGAGATCTCAGTGAGCAGTTCTTC	CSARDLSEQFF
TRBJ1-6	TRBV28	NA	NA	TGTGCCAGCAGCTCCCACAGGGAGAAGTCACCCCTCCACTTT	CASSSHREKSPLHF
TRBJ1-2	TRBV27	TRBD1	NA	TGTGCCAGCAGTTGGTCGGGACAGGGCATGAGCTACACCTTC	CASSWSGQGMSYTF
TRBJ1-2	TRBV27	NA	NA	TGTGCCAGCAGTACCCCCTCCAGCTATGGCTACACCTTC	CASSTPSSYGYTF
TRBJ2-3	TRBV10-1	NA	NA	TGCGCCAGCAGTGAGTCGGCAGGCACAGATACGCAGTATTTT	CASSESAGTDTQYF
TRBJ1-3	TRBV7-9	NA	NA	TGTGCCAGCAGCTTAGTCTCTGGAAACACCATATATTTT	CASSLVSGNTIYF
TRBJ2-3	TRBV7-9	TRBD1	NA	TGTGCCAGCAGGCCCCAGGGGGCGGGAGATACGCAGTATTTT	CASRPQGAGDTQYF
TRBJ2-5	TRBV3-1/TRBV3-2	NA	NA	TGTGCCAGCAAGGGAACTTCCAGATTTGAGACCCAGTACTTC	CASKGTSRFETQYF
TRBJ2-5	TRBV30	TRBD2	once	TGTGCCTGGAGCGGGGGGAAAATGGAGACCCAGTACTTC	CAWSGGKMETQYF
TRBJ1-5	TRBV19	NA	NA	TGTGCCAGTACCCTGCAGACGGCGGTAAAGTGGCCCCAGCATTTT	CASTLQTAVKWPQHF
TRBJ2-1	TRBV2	TRBD2	once	TGTGCCAGCAGTGGTTATCCTAGACTAGCGGGGGGTAATGAGCAGTTCTTC	CASSGYPRLAGGNEQFF
TRBJ2-5	TRBV5-5	NA	once	TGTGCCAGCAGCTTAAGGACTGCATTGGGCGAAGAGACCCAGTACTTC	CASSLRTALGEETQYF
TRBJ1-1	TRBV10-1	TRBD1	NA	TGCGCCAGCAGTGACAGGGGGCTGACTGAAGCTTTCTTT	CASSDRGLTEAFF